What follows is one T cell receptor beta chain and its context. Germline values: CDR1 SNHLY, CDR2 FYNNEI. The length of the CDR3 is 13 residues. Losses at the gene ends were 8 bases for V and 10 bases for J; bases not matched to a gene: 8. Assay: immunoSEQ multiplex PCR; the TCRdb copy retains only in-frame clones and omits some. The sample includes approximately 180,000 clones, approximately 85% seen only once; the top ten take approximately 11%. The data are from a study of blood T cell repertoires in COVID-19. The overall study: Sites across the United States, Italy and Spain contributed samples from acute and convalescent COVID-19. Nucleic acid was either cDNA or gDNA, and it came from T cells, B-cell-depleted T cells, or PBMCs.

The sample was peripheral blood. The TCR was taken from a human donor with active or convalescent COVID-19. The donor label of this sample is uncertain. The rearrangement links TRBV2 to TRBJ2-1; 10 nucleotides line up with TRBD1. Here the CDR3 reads CASLRQGAREQFF. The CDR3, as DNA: TGTGCCAGCCTTAGACAGGGGGCCCGGGAGCAGTTCTTC.